These 28 T cell receptor beta chains were sequenced from one sample in a study of T-cell reconstitution after alpha-beta-depleted transplantation in children. The library targeted TCRbeta and was prepared with unique molecular identifiers. A single record per CDR3 protein comes from TCRdb applying MiXCR to the PCR reads. This sample has hundreds of thousands of distinct CDR3 sequences, with roughly 17% found just once. The sequences come from PBMCs from the stem cell graft donor, collected from the stem cell graft. These receptor sequences come from a human donor who donated a stem cell graft to a child with acute myeloid leukemia.

This clonotype was seen a handful of times. As DNA, the CDR3 is TGTGCCAGCACCCAACTAAGAGGAGCTACCTACGAGCAGTACTTC. Translating it yields CASTQLRGATYEQYF. V gene TRBV6-2 or TRBV6-3 combines with J gene TRBJ2-7; D ambiguous. The germline V gene encodes CDR1 MNHEY and CDR2 SVGEGT. Trimming pared 7 bases from V and 2 bases from J, leaving 18 bases between. The CDR3 is made up of 15 amino acids.

This clonotype was counted many times. V is TRBV20-1 and J is TRBJ2-1; no firm D call. Per the germline V gene, CDR1 is DFQATT and CDR2 is SNEGSKA (reference sequence). Trimming pared 5 bases from V and 7 bases from J, leaving 15 bases between. The CDR3 covers 13 residues. The CDR3 DNA reads as TGCAGTGCTTCCTCGTCGGGTGAGAATGAGCAGTTCTTC. It translates to CSASSSGENEQFF.

This clonotype was recorded at least ten times. This chain joins TRBV15 and TRBJ2-3; 7 bases fit TRBD1. Germline V lookup: CDR1 LNHNV, CDR2 YYDKDF (reference sequence). The CDR3 length is 15 residues. Trimming at V came to 3 bases and at J to 4 bases, leaving 7 bases not matched to a gene. CDR3 in DNA: TGTGCCACCAGCAGTTACAGGGGTACGTCAGATACGCAGTATTTT. The encoded protein is CATSSYRGTSDTQYF. Combining the CDR3 with reference TRBV15 and TRBJ2-3 gives the whole variable domain DAMVIQNPRYQVTQFGKPVTLSCSQTLNHNVMYWYQQKSSQAPKLLFHYYDKDFNNEADTPDNFQSRRPNTSFCFLDIRSPGLGDTAMYLCATSSYRGTSDTQYFGPGTRLTVL.

The chain has TRBV12-3 or TRBV12-4 and TRBJ1-2; D possibly corresponds to TRBD1 (5 bases). The CDR3 has 12 residues. Trimming left V 6 bases short and J 7 bases short, with 12 bases between. The CDR3 DNA follows: TGTGCCAGCAGCCCTGACAGTGGTGGCTACACCTTC. Its translation: CASSPDSGGYTF.

Details on this clonotype: One base away lies a much larger clone, so this may be a sequencing read error. The chain combines TRBV7-2 with TRBJ1-4, with D maybe TRBD1 (6 bases). Germline loops: CDR1 SGHTA, CDR2 FQGNSA. This CDR3 is 15 amino acids long. The CDR3 DNA reads as TGTGCCAGCAGCTTAGTGGGACACTCTAATGAAAACCTGTTTTTT. Encoded protein: CASSLVGHSNENLFF.

The chain recombines TRBV15 with TRBJ2-7; 7 bases are shared with TRBD1. Germline CDR1 reads LNHNV; CDR2 reads YYDKDF (reference sequence). V trimming: 5 bases; J trimming: 4 bases; junction bases outside the gene matches: 8. CDR3 length: 14 amino acids. The CDR3 here is CATSLTGERYEQYF. The CDR3 DNA reads TGTGCCACCAGCCTAACAGGGGAGCGGTACGAGCAGTACTTC.

This clonotype was counted at least ten times. This chain links TRBV6-1 with TRBJ1-1, with unresolved D. V lost 6 bases and J lost 0, with 11 bases in between. The CDR3 is 14 residues long. CDR1 and CDR2 (germline): MNHNS, SASEGT. CDR3 coding DNA: TGTGCCAGCAGACGCGATCGGTTGAACACTGAAGCTTTCTTT. Translating gives CASRRDRLNTEAFF.

This clonotype showed up just a few times. This sequence joins TRBV7-3 and TRBJ2-1; 8 nucleotides line up with TRBD1. V was pared by 5 bases and J by 6 bases, with 9 bases of the junction left unmatched. The CDR3 runs 15 residues. Germline loops: CDR1 SGHTA, CDR2 FQGTGA. The CDR3 nucleotides read TGTGCCAGCAGCCGAGGACAGGGTTACGGCAATGAGCAGTTCTTC. Protein product: CASSRGQGYGNEQFF.

At least ten counts were recorded for this clonotype. The gene calls are TRBV5-1 and TRBJ2-7; the D gene is possibly TRBD2 (6 bases). Between the trimmed V and J ends, which lost 3 bases and 3 bases, there was a span of 10 bases. Germline V CDR1 and CDR2: SGHRS, YFSETQ. The CDR3 has 13 residues. CDR3 nucleotide sequence: TGCGCCAGCAGCTCCGGGACTTACTACGAGCAGTACTTC. It specifies CASSSGTYYEQYF.

This chain links TRBV7-2 with TRBJ2-1, with 7 bases that match TRBD1. Germline V gene sequence: CDR1 SGHTA, CDR2 FQGNSA. This CDR3 spans 16 amino acids. Germline trimming cut 5 bases from V and 0 bases from J; bases unmatched to any gene: 7. CDR3 protein: CASSPVGQSSYNEQFF. The CDR3 nucleotides read TGTGCCAGCAGCCCCGTGGGACAGAGCTCCTACAATGAGCAGTTCTTC.

This clonotype was counted a few times. This rearrangement joins TRBV3-1 to TRBJ1-6, with D uncertain. The CDR3 extends over 12 amino acids. Germline assignment: CDR1 LGHDT and CDR2 YNNKEL (reference sequence). Trimming took 0 bases from V and 9 from J, leaving 3 bases between them. The CDR3 sequence: CASSQDPSPLHF. The CDR3 nucleotides are TGTGCCAGCAGCCAAGACCCTTCACCCCTCCACTTT.

The rearrangement uses TRBV5-1 and TRBJ1-5, with D unresolved. The V and J ends lost 0 bases and 4 bases respectively, with 8 bases between them. CDR1 and CDR2 (germline): SGHRS, YFSETQ. The CDR3 extends over 14 amino acids. The CDR3, as DNA: TGCGCCAGCAGCTTGGAGCACCCTAATCAGCCCCAGCATTTT. This codes for CASSLEHPNQPQHF. The variable domain in full, with the rest retrieved from reference TRBV5-1 and TRBJ1-5, is KAGVTQTPRYLIKTRGQQVTLSCSPISGHRSVSWYQQTPGQGLQFLFEYFSETQRNKGNFPGRFSGRQFSNSRSEMNVSTLELGDSALYLCASSLEHPNQPQHFGDGTRLSIL.

In its sample, this clonotype was seen a few times. The chain uses TRBV4-1 and TRBJ2-3; TRBD1 matches at 8 bases. The CDR3 extends over 17 amino acids. Trimming cost V 1 base and J 3 bases; bases outside gene matches: 9. Looked up from germline, CDR1 is MGHRA and CDR2 is YSYEKL. CDR3 sequence: CASSQGYRGTGTDTQYF. For the CDR3, the DNA is TGCGCCAGCAGCCAAGGTTACAGGGGGACCGGGACAGATACGCAGTATTTT.

The sample holds a few counts of this clonotype. The chain links TRBV7-2 to TRBJ1-6; a possible D gene is TRBD1 (5 bases). The ends were cut back, 3 bases at V and 10 bases at J, with 10 bases in the middle. Germline V CDR1 and CDR2: SGHTA, FQGNSA. The CDR3 covers 13 residues. Here the CDR3 reads CASSFGRESPLHF. The CDR3 DNA reads TGTGCCAGCAGCTTTGGCAGGGAGTCACCCCTCCACTTT.

This clonotype was found a few times. This chain joins TRBV4-3 and TRBJ1-4, with 8 bases matching TRBD1. CDR1 is LGHNA, CDR2 YSLEER, per germline. The CDR3 has 15 amino acids. After removal of 4 bases from V and 4 bases from J, the junction contained 5 bases not matched to a gene. The CDR3 is CASSLHRGDNEKLFF. The CDR3 coding sequence is TGCGCCAGCAGCCTCCACAGGGGGGATAATGAAAAACTGTTTTTT.

This clonotype appeared many times. The J gene is TRBJ1-6, the V gene TRBV10-3; D is possibly TRBD1 (6 bases). Per germline, CDR1 ENHRY and CDR2 SYGVKD. CDR3 length: 14 amino acids. Trimming removed 0 bases at V and 14 bases at J, with 14 bases between. As DNA, the CDR3 is TGTGCCATCAGTGAGTCCACAGGGAGGATCACCCTCCACTTT. This gives the protein CAISESTGRITLHF.

Only a few counts were recorded for this clonotype. This rearrangement joins TRBV13 to TRBJ2-7, with 7 positions matching TRBD1. Germline assignment: CDR1 PRHDT and CDR2 FYEKMQ (reference sequence). The CDR3 is 14 residues long. Trimming took 5 bases from V and 4 from J; bases not matched to a gene: 8. CDR3 residues: CASSPQGDIYEQYF. The CDR3, as DNA: TGTGCCAGCAGCCCGCAGGGGGATATTTACGAGCAGTACTTC.

This clonotype has just a few counts. CDR3 sequence (DNA): TGTGCCAGCAGTTTACGGGGGGGGATCGACGAGCAGTACTTC. This codes for CASSLRGGIDEQYF. The chain joins TRBV12-3 or TRBV12-4 to TRBJ2-7; 8 nucleotides match TRBD2. This CDR3 comprises 14 residues. V trimming: 2 bases; J trimming: 5 bases; junction bases outside the gene matches: 5.

At least ten counts were recorded for this clonotype. CDR3 in amino acids: CASSLGGNNQPQHF. DNA of the CDR3: TGTGCCAGCAGTTTAGGAGGAAACAATCAGCCCCAGCATTTT. J is TRBJ1-5 and V is TRBV28; D unclear. The germline CDR1 and CDR2 sequences are MDHEN and SYDVKM. This CDR3 contains 14 residues. Trimming removed 2 bases from V and 3 bases from J, with 8 bases in between.

The chain's CDR3 is CASSLGAPYNSPLHF. The CDR3 nucleotides read TGTGCCAGCAGTTTGGGGGCACCTTATAATTCACCCCTCCACTTT. The chain is built from TRBV27 and TRBJ1-6, with D tentatively TRBD1 (6 bases). Trimming pared 3 bases from V and 4 bases from J, leaving 10 bases between. The CDR3 covers 15 residues. The germline gives CDR1 MNHEY, CDR2 SMNVEV (reference sequence).

This clonotype was observed many times. The V call is TRBV5-6, the J call TRBJ2-7, with no clear D. CDR3 length: 13 amino acids. Germline-derived CDR1 and CDR2 are SGHDT and YYEEEE. Trimming took 5 bases from V and 2 from J, leaving 11 bases between them. The CDR3 nucleotides are TGTGCCAGCAGTCTGACATCCGCCTACGAGCAGTACTTC. This gives the protein CASSLTSAYEQYF.

This clonotype was detected ten times or more. This chain connects TRBV5-1 to TRBJ1-2, with TRBD1 identical over 9 bases. With V trimmed by 6 bases and J by 5 bases, 8 bases remained unmatched. The CDR3 covers 14 residues. Germline lookup yields CDR1 SGHRS and CDR2 YFSETQ. The CDR3 DNA reads TGCGCCAGCACCACGACAGGGGGTCAGTATGGCTACACCTTC. Its protein is CASTTTGGQYGYTF.

This clonotype was counted between two and nine times. The J gene is TRBJ1-4, the V gene TRBV28, with D possibly being TRBD1 (6 bases). Germline V CDR1 and CDR2: MDHEN, SYDVKM. The length of the CDR3 is 13 residues. The V gene lost 7 bases and the J gene lost 6 bases, with 12 bases spanning the gap. In nucleotides, the CDR3 is TGTGCCAGCACCCTAGGGGGGGATGAAAAACTGTTTTTT. Protein product: CASTLGGDEKLFF.

This chain connects TRBV3-1 to TRBJ2-7, with TRBD1 as a possible D gene (6 bases). CDR3 length: 14 amino acids. With 6 bases removed from V and 2 bases from J, the gap between germline ends came to 14 bases. Germline CDR1 LGHDT, CDR2 YNNKEL (reference sequence). The CDR3 coding sequence is TGTGCCAGCAGTCAAATACAGGGACCCTACGAGCAGTACTTC. It encodes CASSQIQGPYEQYF.

V usage is TRBV11-2 and J usage is TRBJ2-1, with 8 positions matching TRBD2. V lost 2 bases, J lost 4 bases, and 7 bases stayed unmatched. The CDR3 runs to 16 residues. In germline, CDR1 is SGHAT, CDR2 FQNNGV. CDR3 in amino acids: CASSLMLAGGYNEQFF. The CDR3 DNA reads TGTGCCAGCAGCTTAATGCTTGCGGGGGGTTACAATGAGCAGTTCTTC.

This clonotype appeared many times. The rearrangement links TRBV29-1 to TRBJ1-3; D is unclear. The CDR3 has 13 amino acids. Germline V gene lookup returns CDR1 SQVTM and CDR2 ANQGSEA. Trimming took 5 bases from V and 0 from J, leaving 8 bases between them. Here the CDR3 reads CSVQGFSGNTIYF. The CDR3 region has the DNA TGCAGCGTTCAAGGTTTCTCTGGAAACACCATATATTTT. Variable domain in full (rest from reference TRBV29-1 and TRBJ1-3): SAVISQKPSRDICQRGTSLTIQCQVDSQVTMMFWYRQQPGQSLTLIATANQGSEATYESGFVIDKFPISRPNLTFSTLTVSNMSPEDSSIYLCSVQGFSGNTIYFGEGSWLTVV.

This clonotype has just a few counts. V gene TRBV12-3 or TRBV12-4 combines with J gene TRBJ1-1; 8 bases align to TRBD1. With 5 bases clipped from V and 12 bases from J, the junction kept 8 bases outside the gene matches. There are 12 residues in the CDR3. The CDR3 DNA reads as TGTGCCAGCAGTCTGGACGGACAGGGTTCTTTCTTT. Encoded protein: CASSLDGQGSFF.

This chain uses TRBV5-1 with TRBJ2-5, with 8 bases that match TRBD1. The germline gives CDR1 SGHRS, CDR2 YFSETQ. J lost 1 base, V lost 5 bases, and 19 bases had no gene match. There are 19 residues in the CDR3. CDR3 coding DNA: TGCGCCAGCAGACGAAGACAGAGCCTGAGACAGGGGACCCAAGAGACCCAGTACTTC. Protein sequence: CASRRRQSLRQGTQETQYF. Filled out from reference TRBV5-1 and TRBJ2-5, the complete variable domain reads KAGVTQTPRYLIKTRGQQVTLSCSPISGHRSVSWYQQTPGQGLQFLFEYFSETQRNKGNFPGRFSGRQFSNSRSEMNVSTLELGDSALYLCASRRRQSLRQGTQETQYFGPGTRLLVL.